This TCR beta chain is from a study of blood T cell repertoires in COVID-19 (TCRdb year 2020). Context from the whole study: The collaborator samples originated in the United States, Italy and Spain and spanned the acute and convalescent phases of COVID-19. The material from the prospective study consisted of cDNA or gDNA derived from T cells, B-cell-depleted T cells, or PBMCs. Subjects who had been exposed to COVID-19, were actively infected with it, or had recovered from it provided the deeply sampled blood TCRbeta repertoires that made up the dataset. The repertoires were released in a freely available public database intended as a resource for research on the immune response to SARS-CoV-2. Samples were obtained from the ongoing ImmuneRACE study (first 160 participants) and from 1,254 subjects provided by 6 global collaborators. Nearly every sample came with metadata listing a de-identified subject ID, COVID-19 status, age in years and sex. Where available, HLA class I and class II types were taken from metadata supplied by the sample provider and were not determined by assay-based typing. What the study reported, not specific to this receptor: How much clinical and demographic metadata was included differed by source and by participant, and the metadata was provided uncurated.

The immunoSEQ Assay, a bias-controlled multiplex PCR, was used to amplify TCRbeta CDR3 regions from genomic DNA. On the authors' methods: The number of nucleated cells in each sample was estimated from the amplification of reference gene primers within the assay. Sequence reads were collapsed and filtered to measure the absolute abundance of every unique TCRbeta CDR3 rearrangement. For each sample, productive Simpson clonality was calculated as the square root of Simpson's diversity index over productive rearrangements. TCRdb's version of the immuneACCESS table is confined to in-frame rearrangements and falls short of the full clone set. An unresolved V gene accounts for under half of the shortfall where checked; the remainder is of unknown origin. V and J calls and clone size are given by that table; D and trimming were obtained from the DNA. The sample table holds 70,000 to 95,000 clones, of which 89% were seen once. The top ten hold about 2.5% of the sample.

One collaborating source in Seattle enrolled patients while the patients were actively infected and followed the patients over time throughout the course of disease. Collaborating institutions collected whole blood in K2EDTA tubes following their own protocols. For TCRbeta analysis, collaborators shipped samples in one of three forms: frozen whole blood, isolated PBMCs, or DNA extracted from either of those sample types. Germline trimming: 2 bases from V, 2 bases from J; junction bases outside gene matches: 6. There are 15 amino acids in the CDR3, from cysteine to phenylalanine inclusive. Kept here is only the CDR3 DNA, which spans 45 bases and is read in frame from base 1. Looking up the germline V gene yields CDR1 MGHRA and CDR2 YSYEKL. With respect to this clone: The clone's antigen remains unknown. Per-base quality was not reported, and no clone a single base away is much larger than it.

The TCR was taken from a man aged 45 to 65 with COVID-19, enrolled during active disease. The material sequenced was peripheral blood. The V and J genes are TRBV4-1 and TRBJ2-7; TRBD1 agrees with 7 junctional bases. The nucleotides are TGCGCCAGCAGCCAAAATCCGGGACAGACCTACGAGCAGTACTTC. It translates to CASSQNPGQTYEQYF.